Listed below are T cell receptor beta chains from one sample, sequenced in a study of Ad26.COV2.S vaccination and SARS-CoV-2 variants. Measured with immunoSEQ multiplex PCR; TCRdb has only the in-frame clones, and not every one. The data show around 320,000 clones, about 86% seen once. The sample here was peripheral blood, taken in a trial of Ad26.COV2.S vaccine versus placebo. The receptor set was obtained from a person aged 18-60 years who received the Ad26.COV2.S COVID-19 vaccine or a placebo. Both conserved end residues are part of each CDR3. Each record gives: CDR3 DNA, CDR3 protein, clone size, D gene, V gene, J gene. A D gene is named only where the DNA matches it firmly. Clone size is given for some rows only: seen once, a few or many times, or a class if the clone is expanded.

CDR3 DNA: TGTGCCTGGAGTGTCCTCAGATTTCAAGAGACCCAGTACTTC; CDR3 protein: CAWSVLRFQETQYF; clone size: -; D gene: -; V gene: TRBV30; J gene: TRBJ2-5
CDR3 DNA: TGTGCCAGCTCACCAGCCGAGCATGGTTCCTACAATGAGCAGTTCTTC; CDR3 protein: CASSPAEHGSYNEQFF; clone size: once; D gene: -; V gene: TRBV18; J gene: TRBJ2-1
CDR3 DNA: TGTGCCAGCAGCACCGGGACAGGACCAATCTACGAGCAGTACTTC; CDR3 protein: CASSTGTGPIYEQYF; clone size: -; D gene: TRBD1; V gene: TRBV7-8; J gene: TRBJ2-7
CDR3 DNA: TGTGCCAGCAGCTCCGGGTGGGCCAATTCACCCCTCCACTTT; CDR3 protein: CASSSGWANSPLHF; clone size: once; D gene: -; V gene: TRBV3-1/TRBV3-2; J gene: TRBJ1-6
CDR3 DNA: TGTGCCAGTAGCCCTTGGGGGGACATCTACAATGAGCAGTTCTTC; CDR3 protein: CASSPWGDIYNEQFF; clone size: -; D gene: -; V gene: TRBV19; J gene: TRBJ2-1
CDR3 DNA: TGTGCCAGCAGTCCGGACGCGGTTTTAGCCAAAAACATTCAGTACTTC; CDR3 protein: CASSPDAVLAKNIQYF; clone size: -; D gene: -; V gene: TRBV5-4; J gene: TRBJ2-4
CDR3 DNA: TGTGCCAGCACTCGGGGGGGGACCGGGGAGCTGTTTTTT; CDR3 protein: CASTRGGTGELFF; clone size: -; D gene: TRBD2; V gene: TRBV6-6; J gene: TRBJ2-2
CDR3 DNA: TGCAGCGTTGTATTTTCCGGGCTTGGTCAGCCCCAGCATTTT; CDR3 protein: CSVVFSGLGQPQHF; clone size: -; D gene: -; V gene: TRBV29-1; J gene: TRBJ1-5
CDR3 DNA: TGTGCCAGCAGCTTAGAGACCTCTGGAAACACCATATATTTT; CDR3 protein: CASSLETSGNTIYF; clone size: -; D gene: -; V gene: TRBV11-2; J gene: TRBJ1-3
CDR3 DNA: TGTGCCAGCAGCCCATCCGGAGGACAGTTCTACAATGAGCAGTTCTTC; CDR3 protein: CASSPSGGQFYNEQFF; clone size: -; D gene: -; V gene: TRBV9; J gene: TRBJ2-1
CDR3 DNA: TGTGCCAGTAGACCCGGGGGGTTTGGGAATGAGCAGTTCTTC; CDR3 protein: CASRPGGFGNEQFF; clone size: -; D gene: TRBD2; V gene: TRBV19; J gene: TRBJ2-1
CDR3 DNA: TGTGCCTGGAGCCAAACAGGGACTAACACCGGGGAGCTGTTTTTT; CDR3 protein: CAWSQTGTNTGELFF; clone size: -; D gene: -; V gene: TRBV30; J gene: TRBJ2-2
CDR3 DNA: TGTGCCAGTAGAGAAGGAAATAGCAATCAGCCCCAGCATTTT; CDR3 protein: CASREGNSNQPQHF; clone size: -; D gene: -; V gene: TRBV19; J gene: TRBJ1-5
CDR3 DNA: TGTGCCAGCACGGGGGCAAGTGAGCAGTTCTTC; CDR3 protein: CASTGASEQFF; clone size: -; D gene: -; V gene: TRBV12-3/TRBV12-4; J gene: TRBJ2-1
CDR3 DNA: TGTGCCAGCAGCTCCCTTAGCGGCGCTGGCTCCTACGAGCAGTACTTC; CDR3 protein: CASSSLSGAGSYEQYF; clone size: -; D gene: -; V gene: TRBV7-6; J gene: TRBJ2-7
CDR3 DNA: TGTGCCAGCAGTTACCAGGGACAGGTATTCGGTGGCTACACCTTC; CDR3 protein: CASSYQGQVFGGYTF; clone size: -; D gene: TRBD1; V gene: TRBV6-5; J gene: TRBJ1-2
CDR3 DNA: TGTGCCAGCAGCTGGAACAGGGGAGGAAACACCATATATTTT; CDR3 protein: CASSWNRGGNTIYF; clone size: few; D gene: TRBD1; V gene: TRBV7-9; J gene: TRBJ1-3
CDR3 DNA: TGTGCCACCAGTTTCCCCCCGGGCAGGGACAATCAGCCCCAGCATTTT; CDR3 protein: CATSFPPGRDNQPQHF; clone size: -; D gene: -; V gene: TRBV24-1; J gene: TRBJ1-5
CDR3 DNA: TGTGCCACCAGTGACCCGGGGGGACTGACAGATACGCAGTATTTT; CDR3 protein: CATSDPGGLTDTQYF; clone size: -; D gene: TRBD2; V gene: TRBV24-1; J gene: TRBJ2-3
CDR3 DNA: TGTGCCACCAGCAGAGCCAGGGGTGAAAAACTGTTTTTT; CDR3 protein: CATSRARGEKLFF; clone size: -; D gene: -; V gene: TRBV15; J gene: TRBJ1-4
CDR3 DNA: TGTGCCATCAGTGAGTCGGGAAATCAGCCCCAGCATTTT; CDR3 protein: CAISESGNQPQHF; clone size: few; D gene: -; V gene: TRBV10-3; J gene: TRBJ1-5
CDR3 DNA: TGTGCCAGCAGCGTAATGGACAGCATGAACACTGAAGCTTTCTTT; CDR3 protein: CASSVMDSMNTEAFF; clone size: few; D gene: -; V gene: TRBV9; J gene: TRBJ1-1
CDR3 DNA: TGCGCCAGCAGCCCCGGCGGAGGATCTAACTATGGCTACACCTTC; CDR3 protein: CASSPGGGSNYGYTF; clone size: -; D gene: -; V gene: TRBV5-1; J gene: TRBJ1-2
CDR3 DNA: TGTGCCAGCTCACCACGGCTAGCGGGGGGGAGTGAGCAGTTCTTC; CDR3 protein: CASSPRLAGGSEQFF; clone size: -; D gene: TRBD2; V gene: TRBV18; J gene: TRBJ2-1
CDR3 DNA: TGTGCCTGGAGTTCCCAGGGGATTGAAGCTTTCTTT; CDR3 protein: CAWSSQGIEAFF; clone size: few; D gene: -; V gene: TRBV30; J gene: TRBJ1-1
CDR3 DNA: TGTGCCAGCAGCCTATCCCAGACCCAGTACTTC; CDR3 protein: CASSLSQTQYF; clone size: -; D gene: -; V gene: TRBV14; J gene: TRBJ2-5
CDR3 DNA: TGTGCCAGCAGCTCCTTCACTAATGGCTACACCTTC; CDR3 protein: CASSSFTNGYTF; clone size: -; D gene: -; V gene: TRBV7-2; J gene: TRBJ1-2
CDR3 DNA: TGTGCCAGCAGCCCCGGGGGATGGGGGGCGCCCCATGGCTACACCTTC; CDR3 protein: CASSPGGWGAPHGYTF; clone size: -; D gene: -; V gene: TRBV14; J gene: TRBJ1-2
CDR3 DNA: TGTGCCAGCAGTTTCAAGGTGGACAGGGGGCCTGAAGCTTTCTTT; CDR3 protein: CASSFKVDRGPEAFF; clone size: -; D gene: TRBD1; V gene: TRBV28; J gene: TRBJ1-1
CDR3 DNA: TGTGCCAGTAGTATAGGAGTAAAACCGGGCGCTGAAGCTTTCTTT; CDR3 protein: CASSIGVKPGAEAFF; clone size: -; D gene: -; V gene: TRBV19; J gene: TRBJ1-1
CDR3 DNA: TGTGCCAGCAGCAGGGAGGGTGGCTACACCTTC; CDR3 protein: CASSREGGYTF; clone size: -; D gene: -; V gene: TRBV9; J gene: TRBJ1-2
CDR3 DNA: TGTGCCAGCAGCTTGTGGGGGCGGTCCTCCTACGAGCAGTACTTC; CDR3 protein: CASSLWGRSSYEQYF; clone size: -; D gene: -; V gene: TRBV5-6; J gene: TRBJ2-7
CDR3 DNA: TGTGCCAGCAGCCAGGCCTCAGGGCAATCCGGCTACACCTTC; CDR3 protein: CASSQASGQSGYTF; clone size: once; D gene: -; V gene: TRBV3-1/TRBV3-2; J gene: TRBJ1-2
CDR3 DNA: TGTGCCAGCAGCCGTCAGCTCAATTCACCCCTCCACTTT; CDR3 protein: CASSRQLNSPLHF; clone size: -; D gene: -; V gene: TRBV6-5; J gene: TRBJ1-6
CDR3 DNA: TGTGCCAGCAGCTTAGACAGATCAGGGGGCTACACCTTC; CDR3 protein: CASSLDRSGGYTF; clone size: -; D gene: -; V gene: TRBV7-2; J gene: TRBJ1-2
CDR3 DNA: TGTGCCAGCAGCTGGGGACAGGCCAGCACAAACTATGGCTACACCTTC; CDR3 protein: CASSWGQASTNYGYTF; clone size: -; D gene: TRBD1; V gene: TRBV5-4; J gene: TRBJ1-2
CDR3 DNA: TGCGCCAGCAGCCGTAGGGACGGTTCCTACGAGCAGTACTTC; CDR3 protein: CASSRRDGSYEQYF; clone size: once; D gene: -; V gene: TRBV5-1; J gene: TRBJ2-7
CDR3 DNA: TGTGCCTGGACCCTGGACAGGGGAATTTTTTCACCCCTCCACTTT; CDR3 protein: CAWTLDRGIFSPLHF; clone size: -; D gene: TRBD1; V gene: TRBV30; J gene: TRBJ1-6
CDR3 DNA: TGTGCCAGCGGGATGGGTTTCCAAGAGACCCAGTACTTC; CDR3 protein: CASGMGFQETQYF; clone size: -; D gene: -; V gene: TRBV2; J gene: TRBJ2-5
CDR3 DNA: TGTGCCAGCTCACCGCCCGGGACAGGAAAGGGTCAGCCCCAGCATTTT; CDR3 protein: CASSPPGTGKGQPQHF; clone size: -; D gene: TRBD1; V gene: TRBV18; J gene: TRBJ1-5